Presented here are 14 T cell receptor beta chains from one specimen sequenced in a study of T cell responses to AZD1222 COVID-19 vaccine. Assay: immunoSEQ multiplex PCR; the TCRdb copy retains only in-frame clones and omits some. This table holds tens of thousands of clones, 86% found once. This material consisted of peripheral blood, taken 28 days after the second AZD1222 dose. The receptors shown here come from an adult who received the AZD1222 COVID-19 vaccine.

The genes are TRBV7-8 and TRBJ1-1; no clear D gene. The CDR3 is 16 residues long. Germline V lookup: CDR1 SGHVS, CDR2 FQNEAQ. V was clipped by 2 bases and J by 1 base, with 14 bases between them. CDR3 in amino acids: CASSLRALQTNTEAFF. CDR3 in DNA: TGTGCCAGCAGCTTAAGGGCATTGCAGACGAACACTGAAGCTTTCTTT.

The chain combines TRBV6-5 with TRBJ1-3; D perhaps matches TRBD1 (6 bases). This CDR3 spans 14 amino acids. Germline-derived CDR1 and CDR2 are MNHEY and SVGAGI. V was trimmed by 4 bases and J by 4 bases, leaving 11 bases between them. The CDR3 coding sequence is TGTGCCAGCAGTTCCAGGGGCTTCGGAAACACCATATATTTT. Its translation is CASSSRGFGNTIYF.

This clone has a handful of counts. The chain links TRBV27 to TRBJ2-7; no clear D. CDR3 length: 13 amino acids. From germline, CDR1 is MNHEY and CDR2 SMNVEV (reference sequence). Trimming cost V 5 bases and J 8 bases, with 16 bases left between them. In nucleotides, the CDR3 is TGTGCCAGCAGTCCGTGGACCGCTGGAAAGCAGTACTTC. Encoded protein: CASSPWTAGKQYF.

J is TRBJ1-2 and V is TRBV5-1, with D perhaps matching TRBD1 (5 bases). The CDR3 is 15 amino acids. The V end lost 0 bases, the J end lost 3 bases, and 12 bases lay between the germline ends. The germline V gene encodes CDR1 SGHRS and CDR2 YFSETQ. CDR3 loop: CASSLDQGGYYGYTF. CDR3 coding DNA: TGCGCCAGCAGCTTGGACCAGGGAGGATACTATGGCTACACCTTC.

Points on this clone: Relative to the germline gene, one junction end is altered; a read error may explain this. V is TRBV5-3 and J is TRBJ2-7, with TRBD1 as a possible D gene (6 bases). TRBV5-3 is annotated as an ORF whose role is uncertain. The CDR3 length is 11 residues. Written as DNA, the CDR3 is TGTGCCAGAAGTTCGACCGGGACAACGCTCTTC. This sequence encodes CARSSTGTTLF.

In its sample, this clone was seen once. The gene calls are TRBV7-2 and TRBJ2-1; maybe TRBD1 (5 bases). The V gene's germline CDR1 is SGHTA and CDR2 FQGNSA. V was cut by 0 bases and J by 7 bases, with 13 bases left in between. The CDR3 contains 15 residues. The DNA of the CDR3 is TGTGCCAGCAGCTTAGCGGGCCTAGGGGATAATGAGCAGTTCTTC. It encodes CASSLAGLGDNEQFF.

The chain has TRBV12-3 or TRBV12-4 and TRBJ1-1, with D unresolved. With 1 base removed from V and 2 bases from J, the gap between germline ends came to 5 bases. The CDR3 consists of 13 residues. The CDR3 nucleotides are TGTGCCAGCAGTTTAGACCAAAACACTGAAGCTTTCTTT. Translation gives CASSLDQNTEAFF.

The chain's CDR3 is CASRRRLAGGPGPTDTQYF. CDR3 sequence (DNA): TGTGCCAGCAGACGAAGACTAGCGGGAGGGCCAGGGCCCACAGATACGCAGTATTTT. The chain couples TRBV6-6 to TRBJ2-3; 14 positions agree with TRBD2. The CDR3 runs to 19 residues. Germline lookup yields CDR1 MNHNY and CDR2 SVGAGI (reference sequence). The V gene end was trimmed by 6 bases and the J gene end by 2 bases; junction bases not matched to a gene: 13.

Only one count was recorded for this clone. This rearrangement joins TRBV5-4 to TRBJ1-3, with 7 bases that match TRBD1. The CDR3 loop spans 15 amino acids. V lost 3 bases to trimming and J lost 1 base; unmatched junction nucleotides: 4. CDR1 and CDR2 from the germline V gene are SGHNT and YYREEE (reference sequence). CDR3 nucleotides: TGTGCCAGCAGCTCCGGGACAGCTTCTGGAAACACCATATATTTT. Translation: CASSSGTASGNTIYF.

The sample holds a few counts of this clone. The V gene is TRBV19, the J gene TRBJ1-2; D gene uncertain. The germline V and J ends were trimmed by 5 bases and 4 bases, with 11 bases remaining between them. The germline V gene encodes CDR1 LNHDA and CDR2 SQIVND (reference sequence). CDR3 length: 13 residues. The CDR3 DNA reads as TGTGCCAGTAGTTTTGGACGGCCCTATGGCTACACCTTC. It encodes CASSFGRPYGYTF.

The V and J genes are TRBV29-1 and TRBJ1-2, with no clear D. CDR1 and CDR2 (germline): SQVTM, ANQGSEA. The CDR3 contains 12 residues. V gave up 5 bases and J gave up 8 bases, with 15 bases separating them. The CDR3 region has the DNA TGCAGCGTTCGCGCCCCGCCGGGGGGCTACACCTTC. Translating it yields CSVRAPPGGYTF.

The CDR3 bases are TGTGCCAGCAGCCTAAGACAGGGAGGAATTGAAAAACTGTTTTTT. Translating it yields CASSLRQGGIEKLFF. The chain recombines TRBV11-2 with TRBJ1-4, with 7 bases lining up with TRBD1. The CDR3 is made up of 15 amino acids. CDR1 and CDR2 (germline): SGHAT, FQNNGV. The ends lost 5 bases at V and 7 bases at J; junction bases unmatched: 10.

CDR3 loop: CASNGRGLNTEAFF. The CDR3 DNA sequence: TGTGCCAGCAATGGCAGGGGGTTGAACACTGAAGCTTTCTTT. The rearrangement links TRBV6-6 to TRBJ1-1; 7 positions match TRBD1. V was pared by 7 bases and J by 0 bases, with 5 bases of the junction left unmatched. The CDR3 contains 14 residues. Germline loops: CDR1 MNHNY, CDR2 SVGAGI (reference sequence).

The J gene is TRBJ2-1, the V gene TRBV10-3; the match to TRBD2 covers 11 bases. CDR3 length: 15 residues. V was pared by 5 bases and J by 5 bases, with 5 bases of the junction left unmatched. Per germline, CDR1 ENHRY and CDR2 SYGVKD. The CDR3 nucleotides are TGTGCCATCAGTTTAGCGGGAGGGAATAACAATGAGCAGTTCTTC. Translated, it gives CAISLAGGNNNEQFF.